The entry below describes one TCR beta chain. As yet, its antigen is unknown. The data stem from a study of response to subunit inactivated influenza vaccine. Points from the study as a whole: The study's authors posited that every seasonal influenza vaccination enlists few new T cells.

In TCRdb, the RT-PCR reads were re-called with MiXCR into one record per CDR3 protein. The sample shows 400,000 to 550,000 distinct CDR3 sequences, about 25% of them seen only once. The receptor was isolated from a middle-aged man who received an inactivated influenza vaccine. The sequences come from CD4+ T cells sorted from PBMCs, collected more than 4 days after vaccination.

The chain's CDR3 is CASSLGQGFRETQYF. The CDR3 nucleotides are TGTGCCAGCAGTCTCGGACAGGGCTTTAGAGAGACCCAGTACTTC. The V and J genes are TRBV12-3 or TRBV12-4 and TRBJ2-5, with 8 bases fitting TRBD1. CDR3 length equals 15 residues. After removal of 5 bases from V and 4 bases from J, the junction contained 9 bases not matched to a gene.